These T cell receptor beta chains were read from a single sample in a study of T cells in localized non-small cell lung cancer. Produced via immunoSEQ multiplex PCR; TCRdb's table is partial and in-frame only. The sample has more than 50,000 clones; approximately 82% are singletons. Sequenced material: peripheral blood, taken before any cancer treatment. The receptors were gathered from a female donor over 55 with stage II squamous cell lung carcinoma. Both conserved end residues are part of each CDR3. The order of the fields is J gene, CDR3 length, clone size, V gene, D gene, CDR3 DNA, CDR3 protein. A D gene is named only where the DNA matches it firmly. Clone size is given for some rows only: seen once, a few or many times, or a class if the clone is expanded.

>TRBJ2-7|15|-|TRBV5-4|-
TGTGCCAGCAGCGTAGATATGCGGGGGCACTACGAGCAGTACTTC
CASSVDMRGHYEQYF
>TRBJ1-6|16|-|TRBV9|-
TGTGCCAGCAGCCTCGCGCCAACCGGAGATAATTCACCCCTCCACTTT
CASSLAPTGDNSPLHF
>TRBJ1-1|14|-|TRBV4-1|-
TGCGCCAGCATGGGGCCCCTCAGGAACACTGAAGCTTTCTTT
CASMGPLRNTEAFF
>TRBJ2-3|16|-|TRBV5-1|-
TGCGCCAGCAGCCCGGGACCCCAGAGCCTCACAGATACGCAGTATTTT
CASSPGPQSLTDTQYF
>TRBJ1-1|14|few|TRBV5-1|-
TGCGCCAGCAGCAGAACGGGGACCGCAATTGAAGCTTTCTTT
CASSRTGTAIEAFF
>TRBJ2-7|12|-|TRBV7-2|-
TGTGCCAGCAGCTTTTTTGGGGGCGAGCAGTACTTC
CASSFFGGEQYF
>TRBJ1-5|15|many|TRBV7-2|TRBD1
TGTGCCAGCAGCTATCCGGGACAGGGAAGTCAGCCCCAGCATTTT
CASSYPGQGSQPQHF
>TRBJ1-2|15|-|TRBV18|TRBD1
TGTGCCAGCTCACTCAACCCCCAGGGGGACTATGGCTACACCTTC
CASSLNPQGDYGYTF
>TRBJ2-2|18|-|TRBV5-1|TRBD1
TGCGCCAGCAGCTTGAGAGCCTCGGGACAGGGAAACACCGGGGAGCTGTTTTTT
CASSLRASGQGNTGELFF
>TRBJ1-6|16|few|TRBV19|TRBD1
TGTGCCAGTAGTTTGCGGACAGGGGAGAGTTGGCACCCCCTCCACTTT
CASSLRTGESWHPLHF
>TRBJ1-5|15|-|TRBV19|-
TGTGCCAGTAGTTTGGGCGGGCAGGGAGGTCAGCCCCAGCATTTT
CASSLGGQGGQPQHF
>TRBJ1-2|14|once|TRBV23-1|-
TGCGCCAGCAGTCAATATTGGACAGAGAATGGCTACACCTTC
CASSQYWTENGYTF
>TRBJ1-1|14|-|TRBV4-3|-
TGCGCCAGCAGCCTTCAAAGACAGGTCACTGAAGCTTTCTTT
CASSLQRQVTEAFF
>TRBJ2-2|14|once|TRBV5-1|-
TGCGCCAGCAGCTTGGTCACAGGAACCGGGGAGCTGTTTTTT
CASSLVTGTGELFF
>TRBJ2-3|17|-|TRBV7-3|TRBD1
TGTGCCAGCAGCCCCCGGGACAGGGGAAGCCCCACAGATACGCAGTATTTT
CASSPRDRGSPTDTQYF
>TRBJ2-3|17|-|TRBV2|TRBD2
TGTGCCAGCAGTGAGGATCCAGCGGGGGGGCTCCAGGATACGCAGTATTTT
CASSEDPAGGLQDTQYF
>TRBJ2-7|13|-|TRBV5-1|-
TGCGCCAGCAGCAAGGACGTCTCCTACGAGCAGTACTTC
CASSKDVSYEQYF
>TRBJ1-6|14|-|TRBV7-2|-
TGTGCCAGCAGCTTAGGTGAGGGATTTTCACCCCTCCACTTT
CASSLGEGFSPLHF
>TRBJ2-4|16|-|TRBV5-8|TRBD1
TGTGCCAGCAGCGAAGGGCAGGGGGAAATCAAAAACATTCAGTACTTC
CASSEGQGEIKNIQYF
>TRBJ1-5|13|-|TRBV5-8|-
TGTGCCAGCAGCTTTAGCAGCAATCAGCCCCAGCATTTT
CASSFSSNQPQHF
>TRBJ2-7|14|-|TRBV27|TRBD1
TGTGCCAGCAGTTCGGGACAGAATACCTACGAGCAGTACTTC
CASSSGQNTYEQYF
>TRBJ1-2|18|-|TRBV7-2|TRBD1
TGTGCCAGCAGCGTACCGGGACAGGGGGCAGGATGGGTCTATGGCTACACCTTC
CASSVPGQGAGWVYGYTF
>TRBJ2-7|14|-|TRBV6-1|-
TGTGCCAGCAGTGTAGAGGACACCTACTACGAGCAGTACTTC
CASSVEDTYYEQYF
>TRBJ2-1|12|-|TRBV18|-
TGTGCCAGCTCACCACTTAACAATGAGCAGTTCTTC
CASSPLNNEQFF
>TRBJ1-2|13|-|TRBV7-8|-
TGTGCCAGCAGCCTAAGGACAGCATATGGCTACACCTTC
CASSLRTAYGYTF
>TRBJ1-4|12|-|TRBV4-1|-
TGCGCCAGCAGCCAAGTTTATGAAAAACTGTTTTTT
CASSQVYEKLFF
>TRBJ2-3|15|-|TRBV5-1|TRBD2
TGCGCCAGCAGCTTCGGGGGGGCTAGCACAGATACGCAGTATTTT
CASSFGGASTDTQYF
>TRBJ2-7|14|-|TRBV6-5|-
TGTGCCAGCAGCCCCGGGGGTAGCCCCTACGAGCAGTACTTC
CASSPGGSPYEQYF
>TRBJ1-4|16|once|TRBV6-5|-
TGTGCCAGCAGTTACGACAGAAGTGCAACTAATGAAAAACTGTTTTTT
CASSYDRSATNEKLFF
>TRBJ2-7|14|-|TRBV10-3|TRBD2
TGTGCCATCAGTGAATTGGGCGGGGGGTACGAGCAGTACTTC
CAISELGGGYEQYF
>TRBJ1-2|13|once|TRBV6-5|TRBD1
TGTGCCAGCAGTGAAGGGACAGGGACGAGGCTCACCTTC
CASSEGTGTRLTF
>TRBJ2-2|15|many|TRBV15|-
TGTGCCACCAGCACTAACAGGGTTGGGACCGGGGAGCTGTTTTTT
CATSTNRVGTGELFF
>TRBJ1-2|14|once|TRBV6-5|TRBD1
TGTGCCAGCAGCCTCCAGGGGGGGCGCGGAGGCTACACCTTC
CASSLQGGRGGYTF
>TRBJ2-5|13|-|TRBV19|-
TGTGCCAGTAGTAGGGACTACCAAGAGACCCAGTACTTC
CASSRDYQETQYF
>TRBJ2-3|15|once|TRBV19|-
TGTGCCAGTAGTATAGCCGGGCCAAGCACAGATACGCAGTATTTT
CASSIAGPSTDTQYF
>TRBJ1-2|15|-|TRBV2|-
TGTGCCAGCAGTGAACCTCACGAGGGAAGGTATGGCTACACCTTC
CASSEPHEGRYGYTF
>TRBJ1-4|13|-|TRBV5-6|TRBD1
TGTGCCAGCAGCCAAATGGGACAGATGGGGCTGTTTTTT
CASSQMGQMGLFF
>TRBJ1-2|10|few|TRBV30|-
TGTGCCTGGTCGCCCCAAGGCTACACCTTC
CAWSPQGYTF
>TRBJ1-2|16|-|TRBV5-8|-
TGTGCCAGCAGCCCCGGTAGGCGCAGGGGCAACTATGGCTACACCTTC
CASSPGRRRGNYGYTF
>TRBJ2-1|17|-|TRBV5-6|TRBD1
TGTGCCAGCAGCTTAGGGACAGGGATGTTTGCGGGGAATGAGCAGTTCTTC
CASSLGTGMFAGNEQFF
>TRBJ2-7|12|-|TRBV7-8|-
TGTGCCAGCAGCCCTCTGGGCTACGAGCAGTACTTC
CASSPLGYEQYF
>TRBJ1-3|16|-|TRBV19|-
TGTGCCAGTAGAGAGGAGGCCCGACGCTCTGGAAACACCATATATTTT
CASREEARRSGNTIYF
>TRBJ2-1|13|-|TRBV29-1|-
TGCAGCGTTGACGGCTCCTTATCGGGTGAGCAGTTCTTC
CSVDGSLSGEQFF
>TRBJ1-1|13|few|TRBV9|-
TGTGCCAGCAGCGGAAGGCGTAACACTGAAGCTTTCTTT
CASSGRRNTEAFF
>TRBJ2-5|13|-|TRBV2|-
TGTGCCAGCAGCGTGGGACAACAAGAGACCCAGTACTTC
CASSVGQQETQYF
>TRBJ2-5|14|-|TRBV5-6|-
TGTGCCAGCAGCTTCCGGGACTCTCAAGAGACCCAGTACTTC
CASSFRDSQETQYF
>TRBJ1-1|14|-|TRBV7-2|-
TGTGCCAGCAGTTTAGGAGGGATTAACACTGAAGCTTTCTTT
CASSLGGINTEAFF
>TRBJ2-1|17|-|TRBV9|TRBD2
TGTGCCAGCAGCGGCCTCCCAAAGGCGGGGGGAAACAATGAGCAGTTCTTC
CASSGLPKAGGNNEQFF
>TRBJ2-5|11|-|TRBV20-1|-
TGCAGTGCTAGACAGGGCAAGACCCAGTACTTC
CSARQGKTQYF
>TRBJ1-6|13|-|TRBV9|-
TGTGCCAGCAGCTCACAAGGGGTTTCACCCCTCCACTTT
CASSSQGVSPLHF
>TRBJ1-1|15|few|TRBV27|TRBD1
TGTGCCAGCAGTGAGGACAGGGCGACGAACACTGAAGCTTTCTTT
CASSEDRATNTEAFF
>TRBJ2-2|15|-|TRBV15|-
TGTGCCACCAGCAGAGACAGGGGGAACACCGGGGAGCTGTTTTTT
CATSRDRGNTGELFF
>TRBJ2-7|16|-|TRBV27|-
TGTGCCAGCAGTTTATCCGGGAGCCTCACCTCCTACGAGCAGTACTTC
CASSLSGSLTSYEQYF
>TRBJ1-6|15|-|TRBV5-1|TRBD1
TGCGCCAGCAGCTCGGGACAGGGTGATAATTCACCCCTCCACTTT
CASSSGQGDNSPLHF